What follows is one T cell receptor beta chain and its context. No antigen is known for it. A clone one base away is much larger, so this may be a read error. These data come from a study of blood T cells in healthy people across ages (dated by TCRdb to the mid-2010s). Concerning the study at large: In model experiments, template switching captured roughly one uniquely barcoded TCR beta cDNA molecule for every two T cells. The study measured age-related changes in TCR beta repertoire diversity using deep sequencing normalized with unique cDNA molecular identifiers. The donors were split into four age groups: young (average 16 years), middle-aged (roughly 40), aged (about 62) and long-lived (over 80). Donors of different ages were randomly distributed across sequencing lanes to avoid experimental bias. Two additional independent replicas of 1 million unique cDNA reads from the same blood draw were analyzed for two donors (one aged 18 to 30 and one aged 80 or older). Results and caveats for the whole study, not just this receptor: Observed TCR beta diversity per million T cells fell roughly linearly with age, and a significant reduction was already apparent by age approximately 40. Total diversity estimates from one million sequenced T cells were considered lower bounds and underestimates. Compared with the aged group, the long-lived group had more naive CD4+ T cells, fewer expanded clones and increased TCR diversity, suggesting age selection. Conclusive comparison of naive and antigen-experienced compartments was prevented by the profiling of bulk unsorted PBMCs. Because the CMV infection status of the donors was unknown, age-related changes in expanded clonotypes may potentially have been confounded. The percentage of naive T cells measured by flow cytometry correlated strongly with observed TCR beta diversity.

The 39 donors, aged roughly 6 to 95 years, were systemically healthy Caucasian individuals from Russia. Around 9.8 milliliters of peripheral blood were collected from each donor into EDTA-treated Vacutainer tubes. Ficoll-Paque density-gradient centrifugation was used to isolate PBMCs, with at least 7 million per sample. Trizol reagent was used to extract total RNA from PBMCs, with at least 5.5 micrograms per sample. For every donor, an aliquot of PBMCs went through flow cytometry to measure the percentages of naive CD45RAhigh/CD27high T cells. The V end gives up 6 bases and the J end 11 bases, leaving 11 bases in the junction not matched to a gene. Reading from cysteine to phenylalanine, the CDR3 counts 15 amino acids. This entry keeps only the CDR3 DNA: 45 bases, framed from base 1. Via the germline V gene, CDR1 is ENHRY and CDR2 SYGVKD. Library preparation was by 5' RACE. This sample was sequenced with an Illumina HiSeq 2500. A second PCR of roughly 7 to 12 cycles was run with a J-beta primer mix and a sample-barcoded 5' primer. A template-switch 5' adaptor carrying 12 random nucleotides introduced a unique molecular identifier onto each TCR beta cDNA molecule. At least 2.5 million CDR3-containing paired-end reads were obtained from each sample. First-strand cDNA was synthesized from all RNA with the Mint cDNA synthesis kit, primed by a TRBC-specific oligonucleotide. Following uracil-DNA glycosylase treatment, a first 18-cycle PCR with universal primers M1SS and BC2_uni_R was performed on all cDNA. The original pipeline was this. Each sample was normalized by randomly selecting 1 million high-quality reads, each carrying a distinct molecular identifier. Instead of being binned into consensus sequences, reads that shared molecular identifiers were thrown out. MiTCR, with a Q25 quality threshold and the strictest error-elimination algorithm, was used for CDR3 identification, clonotype clustering and error correction. A nonparametric unseen species model with Euler transformation was used to estimate a lower bound on total TCR beta diversity. Clones were called with MiXCR by TCRdb after fastp trimmed the public reads at Q25, and only in-frame beta chains were retained. Each record represents a unique CDR3 protein, reported with the most common genes and DNA among its rows. None of the V and J calls come from the authors' own analysis; TCRdb made them. In all, the sample holds some 800,000 distinct CDR3 sequences, and approximately 44% of those were seen once. The ten largest clones represent around 18% of the sample.

The material sequenced was blood. The chain links TRBV10-3 with TRBJ2-5; TRBD2 fits 14 bases in the junction. The receptor's source is a man aged 60-69 years in good health. The sequence in DNA is TGTGCCATCAGGGGAGGGACTAGCGGGGGAAATGAGCAGTACTTC. This codes for CAIRGGTSGGNEQYF.